This TCR beta chain originates from a study of patients and donors after allogeneic stem cell transplantation. TCRdb reprocessed the RT-PCR reads with MiXCR, giving one entry per CDR3 protein. The table includes about 200,000 distinct CDR3 sequences, 41% detected once. This clonotype was counted a few times. Trimming shortened V by 4 bases and J by 3 bases, and 11 bases separated the two germline ends. Germline lookup yields CDR1 SGHTA and CDR2 FQGNSA. The CDR3 runs to 14 residues. The chain joins TRBV7-2 to TRBJ2-3, with D maybe TRBD2 (6 bases). Input material: blood, either unsorted or a sorted T cell fraction (not recorded which). The source of this sequence is a human donor who was either an allogeneic HSCT recipient or a stem cell or donor lymphocyte infusion donor (not recorded which). It is not recorded whose cells these are; they may come from a transplant donor. Written as DNA, the CDR3 is TGTGCCAGCAGCTCGGGACTTTTTACAGATACGCAGTATTTT. Its protein product is CASSSGLFTDTQYF.